The next 27 T cell receptor beta chains were all read from a single sample in a study of blood T cells in healthy people across ages. Through a sample-barcoded 5' primer and a J-beta primer mix, a second PCR was run for about 7 to 12 cycles. TCRdb re-analysed the 5' RACE reads in MiXCR, keeping a single row per CDR3 protein. The sample shows under 2,000,000 distinct CDR3 sequences, around half of them seen only once. The source material was blood. The origin of the receptors is a woman between 40 and 55 years old in good health.

The chain combines TRBV7-2 with TRBJ2-3, with TRBD2 matching over 10 bases. V shed 1 base and J 0 bases; nucleotides not matched to a gene: 4. Germline values: CDR1 SGHTA, CDR2 FQGNSA. The CDR3 contains 17 residues. CDR3 sequence reads: CASSLVGLARSTDTQYF. The CDR3 DNA is TGTGCCAGCAGCTTAGTGGGACTAGCGCGAAGCACAGATACGCAGTATTTT.

This chain uses TRBV9 with TRBJ1-2; no firm D call. The CDR3 is 14 residues long. V was trimmed by 3 bases and J by 1 base, leaving 10 bases between them. CDR1 SGDLS and CDR2 YYNGEE come from the germline V gene. The CDR3 here is CASSASGINYGYTF. The CDR3 DNA reads as TGTGCCAGCAGCGCCTCGGGCATTAACTATGGCTACACCTTC.

The CDR3 sequence is CASRTGYNEQYF. The CDR3, as DNA: TGTGCCAGCAGGACAGGGTACAATGAGCAGTACTTC. The J gene is TRBJ2-7, the V gene TRBV27; TRBD1 agrees at 7 bases. Per germline, CDR1 MNHEY and CDR2 SMNVEV (reference sequence). The CDR3 has 12 residues. With V trimmed by 6 bases and J by 7 bases, 6 bases remained unmatched.

There are a few counts of this clonotype. The V and J genes are TRBV29-1 and TRBJ2-3, with D unclear. CDR3 size: 12 residues. V was trimmed by 4 bases and J by 3 bases, leaving 8 bases between them. Germline CDR1 reads SQVTM; CDR2 reads ANQGSEA. The CDR3: CSVVMATDTQYF. The CDR3 nucleotides are TGCAGCGTTGTTATGGCGACAGATACGCAGTATTTT.

CDR3 amino acids: CASSKVNYEQYF. CDR3 bases: TGCGCCAGCAGTAAGGTCAACTACGAGCAGTACTTC. The rearrangement links TRBV10-2 to TRBJ2-7; D uncertain. This CDR3 is 12 amino acids long. Germline values: CDR1 WSHSY, CDR2 SAAADI. The V gene lost 5 bases and the J gene lost 3 bases, with 8 bases spanning the gap.

This sequence joins TRBV7-2 and TRBJ2-7, with TRBD2 identical over 12 bases. J lost 2 bases, V lost 5 bases, and 10 bases had no gene match. CDR1 and CDR2 (germline): SGHTA, FQGNSA. This CDR3 is built from 17 residues. The CDR3 sequence is CASSLQGASGGAYEQYF. As DNA, the CDR3 is TGTGCCAGCAGCCTCCAAGGGGCTAGCGGGGGGGCCTACGAGCAGTACTTC.

The J gene is TRBJ2-7, the V gene TRBV7-9; maybe TRBD1 (7 bases). V lost 5 bases and J 3 bases, leaving 14 bases between the germline ends. The CDR3 extends over 14 amino acids. From germline, CDR1 is SEHNR and CDR2 FQNEAQ (reference sequence). CDR3 coding DNA: TGTGCCAGCAGCCAAGGAGGGGGCCTCTACGAGCAGTACTTC. Protein product: CASSQGGGLYEQYF.

The chain couples TRBV7-6 to TRBJ1-2; D ambiguous. CDR1 is SGHVS, CDR2 FNYEAQ, per germline. V was cut by 0 bases and J by 8 bases, with 16 bases left in between. The CDR3 spans 15 residues. The CDR3 nucleotides read TGTGCCAGCAGCTTAGCCTCCTCCGTCCCGACGGGCTACACCTTC. Its protein product is CASSLASSVPTGYTF. The whole variable domain, filled in from reference TRBV7-6 and TRBJ1-2, reads GAGVSQSPRYKVTKRGQDVALRCDPISGHVSLYWYRQALGQGPEFLTYFNYEAQQDKSGLPNDRFSAERPEGSISTLTIQRTEQRDSAMYRCASSLASSVPTGYTFGSGTRLTVV.

In its sample, this clonotype was seen a few times. The chain couples TRBV4-1 to TRBJ2-1; 8 bases fit TRBD1. Germline V gene sequence: CDR1 MGHRA, CDR2 YSYEKL. The CDR3 is 17 amino acids. With 3 bases clipped from V and 5 bases from J, the junction kept 12 bases outside the gene matches. The CDR3 bases are TGCGCCAGCAGCCACCTTCCGGCCGGGACAGGACACAATGAGCAGTTCTTC. It encodes CASSHLPAGTGHNEQFF.

The sample holds a few counts of this clonotype. The chain carries TRBV4-3 and TRBJ1-6; tentative D call: TRBD1 (6 bases). This CDR3 is built from 16 residues. Germline V gene sequence: CDR1 LGHNA, CDR2 YSLEER. V was clipped by 3 bases and J by 3 bases, with 12 bases between them. In nucleotides, the CDR3 is TGCGCCAGCAGCCAGGGCGGACAGAACTATAATTCACCCCTCCACTTT. Translation gives CASSQGGQNYNSPLHF.

The chain is built from TRBV12-3 or TRBV12-4 and TRBJ2-3; no clear D gene. V was trimmed by 6 bases and J by 3 bases, leaving 16 bases between them. The CDR3 spans 15 residues. The CDR3 reads CASSLASLGTDTQYF. The CDR3 DNA reads TGTGCCAGCAGCCTGGCCAGCTTGGGGACAGATACGCAGTATTTT.

This chain connects TRBV28 to TRBJ1-5; D is unclear. The CDR3 loop spans 14 amino acids. Trimming took 2 bases from V and 3 from J, leaving 8 bases between them. Germline V CDR1 and CDR2: MDHEN, SYDVKM. In DNA, the CDR3 is TGTGCCAGCAGTTTAGCACGGATCAATCAGCCCCAGCATTTT. Amino acid sequence: CASSLARINQPQHF.

The V call is TRBV20-1, the J call TRBJ2-3, with TRBD2 matching over 10 bases. The CDR3 extends over 17 amino acids. Trimming at V came to 0 bases and at J to 3 bases, leaving 9 bases not matched to a gene. Germline V gene sequence: CDR1 DFQATT, CDR2 SNEGSKA (reference sequence). CDR3 DNA sequence: TGCAGTGCTAGAGAGGCAGCGGGGGGGCTGAGAACAGATACGCAGTATTTT. Translated, it gives CSAREAAGGLRTDTQYF.

This clonotype was observed a handful of times. The chain links TRBV7-9 to TRBJ2-3; 10 bases line up with TRBD2. The V segment lost 2 bases and the J segment 1 base; nucleotides outside the gene matches: 3. CDR1 is SEHNR, CDR2 FQNEAQ, per germline (reference sequence). This CDR3 region has 16 residues. The CDR3 nucleotides are TGTGCCAGCAGCTTACTCGGGACTAGCGGCACAGATACGCAGTATTTT. It translates to CASSLLGTSGTDTQYF.

The chain joins TRBV4-1 to TRBJ1-2; no reliable D call. V was shortened by 1 base and J by 2 bases, with 11 bases between the two germline ends. The CDR3 consists of 15 residues. Germline loops: CDR1 MGHRA, CDR2 YSYEKL. The CDR3 protein is CASSQAPLGNYGYTF. CDR3 coding DNA: TGCGCCAGCAGCCAAGCGCCTCTGGGGAACTATGGCTACACCTTC.

The gene calls are TRBV18 and TRBJ2-5, with a weak D call TRBD1 (6 bases). The germline CDR1 and CDR2 sequences are KGHSH and LQKENI. Trimming took 5 bases from V and 2 from J, leaving 15 bases between them. CDR3 length: 15 residues. Here the CDR3 DNA reads TGTGCCAGCTCAGCGGACAGTAAACAACAAGAGACCCAGTACTTC. Translated, it gives CASSADSKQQETQYF.

The V gene is TRBV5-1, the J gene TRBJ2-5; 13 nucleotides match TRBD2. CDR3 size: 18 residues. Trimming cost V 4 bases and J 2 bases; bases outside gene matches: 11. Germline CDR1 reads SGHRS; CDR2 reads YFSETQ. The CDR3 coding sequence is TGCGCCAGCAGCCGAACCGGGACTAGCGGGGCCTCGCAAGAGACCCAGTACTTC. It yields the protein CASSRTGTSGASQETQYF.

This chain links TRBV28 with TRBJ2-5; 10 bases fit TRBD2. The better agreement between TRBJ2-7 and the DNA end casts doubt on the J call. CDR3 length: 16 residues. CDR1 is MDHEN and CDR2 is SYDVKM in the germline V gene. The CDR3 is CASSFLSGGAGHEQYF. The CDR3 DNA reads TGTGCCAGCAGTTTTCTCAGCGGGGGGGCTGGCCACGAGCAGTACTTC.

The V and J genes are TRBV2 and TRBJ1-2, with a possible D match to TRBD1 (6 bases). Germline V gene lookup returns CDR1 SNHLY and CDR2 FYNNEI. V gave up 8 bases and J gave up 2 bases, with 9 bases separating them. This CDR3 is built from 12 residues. The CDR3 protein is CASVQGNYGYTF. CDR3 bases: TGTGCCAGCGTCCAGGGGAACTATGGCTACACCTTC.

V gene TRBV20-1 combines with J gene TRBJ2-3, with D possibly called TRBD1 or TRBD2 (6 bases each). CDR3 length: 14 amino acids. V was pared by 7 bases and J by 2 bases, with 16 bases between. Germline V CDR1 and CDR2: DFQATT, SNEGSKA (reference sequence). CDR3 DNA sequence: TGCAGTGTCATCGGACAGCGGGTCACAGATACGCAGTATTTT. Its protein is CSVIGQRVTDTQYF.

This chain connects TRBV29-1 to TRBJ1-1, with unresolved D. Germline V gene data show CDR1 as SQVTM and CDR2 as ANQGSEA. The V and J ends lost 4 bases and 8 bases respectively, with 8 bases between them. CDR3 size: 10 residues. CDR3 sequence: CSVGAREAFF. CDR3 bases: TGCAGCGTTGGGGCAAGGGAAGCTTTCTTT.

This clonotype has a handful of counts. The chain couples TRBV7-2 to TRBJ1-2, with 7 bases that match TRBD1. The junction had 9 bases not matched to a gene; V was cut back by 4 bases and J by 4 bases. CDR3 length equals 15 residues. CDR1 is SGHTA and CDR2 is FQGNSA in the germline V gene. This CDR3 is CASSSQGGESYGYTF. The CDR3 DNA reads as TGTGCCAGCAGCTCACAAGGGGGCGAGAGCTATGGCTACACCTTC.

This clonotype turned up a few times. Here the CDR3 DNA reads TGTGCCAGCAGCGCTTTATTAGGCGACAGGGGACCTGCTGGGGCCAACGTCCTGACTTTC. This translates into CASSALLGDRGPAGANVLTF. The gene calls are TRBV7-2 and TRBJ2-6; 8 nucleotides align to TRBD1. CDR1 and CDR2 from the germline V gene are SGHTA and FQGNSA. V was pared by 5 bases and J by 2 bases, with 17 bases of the junction left unmatched. CDR3 length equals 20 residues.

The CDR3 DNA is TGTGCCAGCAGCCCGGGACTAGCGGGGGACCCCGGAAAGTATTTT. It specifies CASSPGLAGDPGKYF. The V and J genes are TRBV7-2 and TRBJ2-3, with 14 bases aligning to TRBD2. The CDR3 has 15 residues. The germline V gene encodes CDR1 SGHTA and CDR2 FQGNSA. Unmatched junction bases numbered 11, after V lost 5 bases and J lost 13 bases.

The J gene is TRBJ1-5, the V gene TRBV6-1; D is unclear. The V and J ends lost 1 base and 5 bases respectively, with 6 bases between them. The CDR3 has 13 amino acids. CDR1 and CDR2 from the germline V gene are MNHNS and SASEGT. CDR3 residues: CASSEVEHQPQHF. In DNA, the CDR3 is TGTGCCAGCAGTGAAGTGGAACATCAGCCCCAGCATTTT.

The chain has TRBV28 and TRBJ2-1, with TRBD1 matching 8 bases. The CDR3 has 16 amino acids. Germline CDR1 MDHEN, CDR2 SYDVKM. Trimming removed 4 bases from V and 9 bases from J; junction bases left unmatched: 14. CDR3 in DNA: TGTGCCAGCAGTTCTCCCAGAGGACAGGGAAGTGGTGAGCAGTTCTTC. Amino acids: CASSSPRGQGSGEQFF. The full variable domain, completed using reference TRBV28 and TRBJ2-1, is DVKVTQSSRYLVKRTGEKVFLECVQDMDHENMFWYRQDPGLGLRLIYFSYDVKMKEKGDIPEGYSVSREKKERFSLILESASTNQTSMYLCASSSPRGQGSGEQFFGPGTRLTVL.

This clonotype was seen many times. The J gene is TRBJ1-2, the V gene TRBV20-1, with TRBD1 matching 7 bases. Germline V gene lookup returns CDR1 DFQATT and CDR2 SNEGSKA (reference sequence). The J segment lost 4 bases and the V segment lost 5 bases, leaving 4 bases of the junction unmatched. There are 12 residues in the CDR3. The CDR3 reads CSAARDSYGYTF. CDR3 nucleotides: TGCAGTGCTGCCCGGGACAGCTATGGCTACACCTTC.